Here is one TCR beta chain with its context. Its specificity is not known. This entry belongs to a study of OX40 agonist ivuxolimab in advanced cancers. This CDR3 region has 14 residues. Germline values: CDR1 MNHEY, CDR2 SVGAGI. V lost 5 bases, J lost 8 bases, and 13 bases lay in between. The study, taken as a whole, reports: In the 0.1-3.0 mg/kg groups, partial responders showed among the lowest expansion.

The protocol was immunoSEQ multiplex PCR, while the TCRdb copy is restricted to in-frame clones and leaves out a portion. The data show approximately 77,000 clones, under 90% seen once. The material sequenced was CD4+ or CD8+ T cells sorted from blood, taken in a trial of the OX40 agonist ivuxolimab. The source of this sequence is an adult with an advanced solid tumor such as melanoma, head and neck, liver or kidney cancer. The rearrangement links TRBV6-5 to TRBJ1-6, with a weak D call TRBD1 (6 bases). The DNA of the CDR3 is TGTGCCAGCAGTAAACAGGGAGGGTATTCACCCCTCCACTTT. This translates into CASSKQGGYSPLHF.